These 18 T cell receptor beta chains share one sample of origin, sequenced in a study of T cell changes during pregnancy in multiple sclerosis. Clones were sequenced by immunoSEQ multiplex PCR, and TCRdb holds only the in-frame ones, with some missing. The table shows about 40,000 clones, with 85% to 95% occurring only once. The source was CD8+ T cells from peripheral blood mononuclear cells, collected in the third trimester of pregnancy. The receptors originated from a female donor with multiple sclerosis, enrolled in a pregnancy study.

V usage is TRBV6-1 and J usage is TRBJ1-5, with 7 bases fitting TRBD1. Germline V gene data show CDR1 as MNHNS and CDR2 as SASEGT. The CDR3 is 15 amino acids. V lost 1 base, J lost 3 bases, and 3 bases stayed unmatched. The CDR3 nucleotides are TGTGCCAGCAGTGAAGTGGGACAGAACAATCAGCCCCAGCATTTT. Translated: CASSEVGQNNQPQHF.

This chain uses TRBV7-9 with TRBJ1-6, with D possibly matching TRBD1 (5 bases). The CDR3 has 19 amino acids. Germline assignment: CDR1 SEHNR and CDR2 FQNEAQ (reference sequence). V was shortened by 3 bases and J by 0 bases, with 18 bases between the two germline ends. The CDR3 DNA sequence: TGTGCCAGCAGCTTCGGGCAGGGAAAGGGGTACTCCTATAATTCACCCCTCCACTTT. It is translated as CASSFGQGKGYSYNSPLHF. The entire variable domain, with the rest obtained from reference TRBV7-9 and TRBJ1-6, is as follows: DTGVSQNPRHKITKRGQNVTFRCDPISEHNRLYWYRQTLGQGPEFLTYFQNEAQLEKSRLLSDRFSAERPKGSFSTLEIQRTEQGDSAMYLCASSFGQGKGYSYNSPLHFGNGTRLTVT.

The rearrangement joins TRBV5-4 to TRBJ2-5, with 9 bases lining up with TRBD2. V shed 2 bases, J shed 4 bases, and the junction held 9 bases outside the gene matches. The germline V gene has CDR1 SGHNT and CDR2 YYREEE (reference sequence). This CDR3 is built from 16 residues. CDR3 nucleotides: TGTGCCAGCAGCTTTGACCGCGGGGGGGCCCCAGAGACCCAGTACTTC. Translation gives CASSFDRGGAPETQYF.

The chain links TRBV27 to TRBJ1-5; 7 nucleotides align to TRBD1. J lost 9 bases, V lost 5 bases, and 10 bases had no gene match. This CDR3 is 14 amino acids long. Germline V lookup: CDR1 MNHEY, CDR2 SMNVEV (reference sequence). This CDR3 is CASSPSQGGPPQHF. The DNA for the CDR3 is TGTGCCAGCAGTCCGTCCCAGGGGGGACCGCCCCAGCATTTT.

Details on this clone: At one end the junction does not follow the germline gene, possibly because of a read error. Other nucleotide sequences from this sample produce the same CDR3. V is TRBV4-1 and J is TRBJ1-1; no definite D call. This CDR3 region has 12 residues. Germline CDR1 reads MGHRA; CDR2 reads YSYEKL. The CDR3 loop reads CASSRSDTGAFF. CDR3 sequence (DNA): TGTGCCAGCAGCCGCTCCGATACGGGAGCTTTCTTT.

This chain links TRBV5-6 with TRBJ2-1, with TRBD2 matching over 9 bases. J lost 3 bases, V lost 6 bases, and 7 bases had no gene match. The CDR3 sequence is 15 residues long. Germline values: CDR1 SGHDT, CDR2 YYEEEE. The CDR3 DNA is TGTGCCAGCAAAGTCGCGACTAGCGGCTACAATGAGCAGTTCTTC. Its translation is CASKVATSGYNEQFF.

The J gene is TRBJ2-6, the V gene TRBV5-6, with TRBD1 matching 8 bases. After removal of 7 bases from V and 2 bases from J, the junction contained 2 bases not matched to a gene. The CDR3 is 14 residues long. The germline V gene encodes CDR1 SGHDT and CDR2 YYEEEE. CDR3: CASLTGAGANVLTF. CDR3 coding DNA: TGTGCCAGCTTGACAGGGGCTGGGGCCAACGTCCTGACTTTC. The complete variable domain, with remaining parts taken from reference TRBV5-6 and TRBJ2-6, reads DAGVTQSPTHLIKTRGQQVTLRCSPKSGHDTVSWYQQALGQGPQFIFQYYEEEERQRGNFPDRFSGHQFPNYSSELNVNALLLGDSALYLCASLTGAGANVLTFGAGSRLTVL.

The chain is built from TRBV11-1 and TRBJ2-7; possibly TRBD2 for D (6 bases). V lost 1 base to trimming and J lost 3 bases, with 13 bases between them. This CDR3 is 15 amino acids long. Looked up from germline, CDR1 is SGHAT and CDR2 is FQDESV (reference sequence). CDR3 residues: CASSLGEGGDYEQYF. As DNA, the CDR3 is TGTGCCAGCAGCTTAGGTGAAGGAGGGGACTACGAGCAGTACTTC.

The rearrangement joins TRBV5-6 to TRBJ2-5; D call uncertain. The CDR3 totals 11 residues. V was shortened by 1 base and J by 5 bases, with 3 bases between the two germline ends. Germline CDR1 is SGHDT and CDR2 is YYEEEE. The CDR3 coding sequence is TGTGCCAGCAGCTTGCAGGAGACCCAGTACTTC. Protein: CASSLQETQYF.

The CDR3 region is CASSESAGLAYEQYF. The CDR3 bases are TGTGCCAGCAGTGAAAGCGCAGGACTAGCCTACGAGCAGTACTTC. This chain connects TRBV2 to TRBJ2-7, with 7 bases identical to TRBD2. The CDR3 has 15 amino acids. Germline V gives CDR1 SNHLY, CDR2 FYNNEI. V lost 2 bases and J lost 2; bases outside the gene matches: 6. The full variable domain, rest sourced from reference TRBV2 and TRBJ2-7, is EPEVTQTPSHQVTQMGQEVILRCVPISNHLYFYWYRQILGQKVEFLVSFYNNEISEKSEIFDDQFSVERPDGSNFTLKIRSTKLEDSAMYFCASSESAGLAYEQYFGPGTRLTVT.

This clone was detected only once. The genes are TRBV13 and TRBJ2-5; D call uncertain. V dropped 5 bases and J dropped 3 bases, with 7 bases sitting between them. Per the germline V gene, CDR1 is PRHDT and CDR2 is FYEKMQ (reference sequence). The CDR3 is 12 residues long. The CDR3 spells CASSTQEETQYF. In DNA, the CDR3 is TGTGCCAGCAGCACTCAGGAAGAGACCCAGTACTTC.

J is TRBJ2-7 and V is TRBV7-9; D unresolved. The V end was cut by 7 bases, the J end by 3 bases, with 10 bases between. CDR3 length: 12 amino acids. Per germline, CDR1 SEHNR and CDR2 FQNEAQ (reference sequence). Written as DNA, the CDR3 is TGTGCCAGCACAACAAACGACTACGAGCAGTACTTC. This codes for CASTTNDYEQYF.

This chain uses TRBV27 with TRBJ1-1; tentative D call: TRBD1 (5 bases). The CDR3 totals 11 residues. Germline CDR1 reads MNHEY; CDR2 reads SMNVEV (reference sequence). Trimming cost V 10 bases and J 7 bases, with 13 bases left between them. The CDR3 here is CAILGGGEAFF. Here the CDR3 DNA reads TGTGCCATCCTCGGCGGGGGTGAAGCTTTCTTT.

The genes are TRBV9 and TRBJ1-1; 8 bases are shared with TRBD1. Per germline, CDR1 SGDLS and CDR2 YYNGEE. This CDR3 region has 16 residues. V was pared by 3 bases and J by 1 base, with 8 bases of the junction left unmatched. The chain's CDR3 is CASSGGGGTGNTEAFF. The CDR3 DNA is TGTGCCAGCAGCGGGGGAGGAGGGACAGGGAACACTGAAGCTTTCTTT.

The chain recombines TRBV7-9 with TRBJ2-3, with D unresolved. The CDR3 spans 15 residues. Trimming took 0 bases from V and 5 from J, leaving 12 bases between them. Germline CDR1 reads SEHNR; CDR2 reads FQNEAQ (reference sequence). This CDR3 is CASSLAPGLRDTQYF. The DNA of the CDR3 is TGTGCCAGCAGCTTAGCTCCGGGTTTGAGAGATACGCAGTATTTT.

This clone has only one observation. This chain connects TRBV5-1 to TRBJ2-5, with 10 bases matching TRBD2. The CDR3 is made up of 17 amino acids. The V gene end was trimmed by 2 bases and the J gene end by 1 base; junction bases not matched to a gene: 8. Per germline, CDR1 SGHRS and CDR2 YFSETQ. Here the CDR3 reads CASSFNPAGGIQETQYF. CDR3 in DNA: TGCGCCAGCAGCTTCAACCCAGCGGGGGGGATCCAAGAGACCCAGTACTTC.

In this sample, this clone turned up a few times. This chain connects TRBV27 to TRBJ2-1, with D unclear. From germline, CDR1 is MNHEY and CDR2 SMNVEV (reference sequence). V gave up 5 bases and J gave up 6 bases, with 11 bases separating them. The CDR3 has 13 amino acids. The CDR3 DNA reads as TGTGCCAGCAGTGCGGCCCTCGCCAATGAGCAGTTCTTC. This codes for CASSAALANEQFF.

This chain uses TRBV9 with TRBJ2-3; no definite D call. V gave up 0 bases and J gave up 4 bases, with 9 bases separating them. Looked up from germline, CDR1 is SGDLS and CDR2 is YYNGEE. This CDR3 has 14 amino acids. The CDR3 DNA reads TGTGCCAGCAGCGTAGCTACGAGAGCAGATACGCAGTATTTT. Amino acid sequence: CASSVATRADTQYF.